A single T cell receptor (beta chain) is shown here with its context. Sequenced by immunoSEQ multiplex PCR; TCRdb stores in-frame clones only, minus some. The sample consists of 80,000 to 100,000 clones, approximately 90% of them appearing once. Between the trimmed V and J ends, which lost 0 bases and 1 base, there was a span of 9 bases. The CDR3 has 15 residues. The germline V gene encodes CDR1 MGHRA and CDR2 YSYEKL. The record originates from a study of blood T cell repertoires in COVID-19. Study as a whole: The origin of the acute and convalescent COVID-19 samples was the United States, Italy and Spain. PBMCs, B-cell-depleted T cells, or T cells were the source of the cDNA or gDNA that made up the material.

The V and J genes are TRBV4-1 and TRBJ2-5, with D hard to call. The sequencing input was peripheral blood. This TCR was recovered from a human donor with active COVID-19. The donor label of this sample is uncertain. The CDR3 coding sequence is TGCGCCAGCAGCCAAGAACGCGGCCTCCAAGAGACCCAGTACTTC. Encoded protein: CASSQERGLQETQYF.